This T cell receptor beta chain was sequenced in a study of patients and donors after allogeneic stem cell transplantation. The CDR3 is made up of 15 amino acids. Trimming left V 4 bases short and J 5 bases short, with 17 bases between. The germline CDR1 and CDR2 sequences are SGDLS and YYNGEE. This clonotype turned up a few times. Using its own MiXCR run on the RT-PCR reads, TCRdb lists one record per CDR3 protein. The sample shows around 200,000 distinct CDR3 sequences, around two fifths of them seen only once. This clonotype was sampled from a human donor who was either an allogeneic HSCT recipient or a stem cell or donor lymphocyte infusion donor (not recorded which). It is not recorded whose cells these are; they may come from a transplant donor. Sequencing used blood, either unsorted or a sorted T cell fraction (not recorded which). The chain carries TRBV9 and TRBJ2-3; D is uncertain. This CDR3 reads CASSQNGISKDTQYF. CDR3 sequence (DNA): TGTGCCAGCAGCCAAAATGGAATATCCAAAGATACGCAGTATTTT.